This TCR beta chain derives from a study of blood T cells in healthy people across ages. CDR1 SNHLY and CDR2 FYNNEI come from the germline V gene. The CDR3 has 15 amino acids. V was pared by 4 bases and J by 6 bases, with 5 bases of the junction left unmatched. For the second PCR, which ran for about 6 to 11 cycles, a sample-barcoded 5' primer and a J-beta primer mix were used. Each CDR3 protein is one row after TCRdb ran MiXCR on the 5' RACE reads. The repertoire has 800,000 to 950,000 distinct CDR3 sequences, 29% of them found once; the top ten carry 10% to 13%. The authors drew 8 to 10 milliliters of peripheral blood from each donor. These data also featured in a second study, about T cells of mothers and their children. That study adds: Researchers report slightly higher, though non-significant, overlap in related mother-child pairs than in unrelated pairs.

The J gene is TRBJ1-6, the V gene TRBV2; 8 nucleotides match TRBD1. The origin of this receptor is a woman in her thirties or forties in good health. The sequencing sample was made of blood. The CDR3, as DNA: TGTGCCAGCAGTGCCCAGGGGGCCCTTAATTCACCCCTCCACTTT. Amino acid sequence: CASSAQGALNSPLHF.